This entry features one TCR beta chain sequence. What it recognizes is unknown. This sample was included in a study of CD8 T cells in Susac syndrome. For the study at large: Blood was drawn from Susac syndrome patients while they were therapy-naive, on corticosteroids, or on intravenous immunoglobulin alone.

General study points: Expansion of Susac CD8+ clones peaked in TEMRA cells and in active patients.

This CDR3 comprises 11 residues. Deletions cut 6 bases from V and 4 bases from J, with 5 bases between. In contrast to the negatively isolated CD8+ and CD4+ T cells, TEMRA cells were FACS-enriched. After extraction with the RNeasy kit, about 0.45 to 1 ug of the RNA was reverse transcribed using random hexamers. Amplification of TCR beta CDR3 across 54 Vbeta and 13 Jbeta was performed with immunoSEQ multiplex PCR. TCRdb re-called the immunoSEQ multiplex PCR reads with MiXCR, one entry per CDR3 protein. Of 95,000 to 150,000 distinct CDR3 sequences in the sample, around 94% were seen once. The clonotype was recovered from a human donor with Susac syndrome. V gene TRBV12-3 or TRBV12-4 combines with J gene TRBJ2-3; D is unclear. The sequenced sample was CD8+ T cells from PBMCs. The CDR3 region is CASRHSDTQYF. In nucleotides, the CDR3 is TGTGCCAGCAGGCATTCAGATACGCAGTATTTT.